Following are 25 T cell receptor beta chains from one sample sequenced in a study of blood T cell repertoires in COVID-19. The repertoire was sequenced with immunoSEQ multiplex PCR; TCRdb's copy has only in-frame clones and lacks some. The sample carries more than 45,000 clones, over 75% recorded once. The specimen sequenced was peripheral blood. All receptors derive from a human donor with active COVID-19. The donor label of this sample is uncertain.

The chain recombines TRBV6-5 with TRBJ2-1, with 8 positions matching TRBD1. This CDR3 contains 16 residues. V shed 4 bases and J 4 bases; nucleotides not matched to a gene: 9. Germline V gene data show CDR1 as MNHEY and CDR2 as SVGAGI. The CDR3 coding sequence is TGTGCCAGCAGTTTCGGGGTTACAGGGGGGTACAATGAGCAGTTCTTC. It yields the protein CASSFGVTGGYNEQFF.

The sample holds one count of this clone. Since the CDR3 does not end with the conserved phenylalanine or tryptophan, this likely comes from a read error. Because the CDR3's place on the DNA is in doubt, the DNA is left out and the CDR3 is given as listed by TCRdb. The rearrangement links TRBV3-1 (or the pseudogene TRBV3-2) to TRBJ2-7; the table's TRBD1 call for D was not verified on the DNA. Per germline, CDR1 LGHDT and CDR2 YNNKEL (reference sequence). The CDR3 extends over 11 residues, inclusive of both ends. The CDR3 loop reads CASSQEWPYLH.

The CDR3 protein is CASSLALPGGMKTQYF. CDR3 nucleotides: TGTGCCAGCAGCTTGGCGCTCCCCGGGGGTATGAAGACCCAGTACTTC. The chain uses TRBV5-4 and TRBJ2-5, with a possible D match to TRBD2 (6 bases). Germline V gene lookup returns CDR1 SGHNT and CDR2 YYREEE (reference sequence). V was clipped by 0 bases and J by 6 bases, with 18 bases between them. CDR3 length equals 16 residues. The full variable domain, in which reference TRBV5-4 and TRBJ2-5 provide the parts outside the CDR3, is ETGVTQSPTHLIKTRGQQVTLRCSSQSGHNTVSWYQQALGQGPQFIFQYYREEENGRGNFPPRFSGLQFPNYSSELNVNALELDDSALYLCASSLALPGGMKTQYFGPGTRLLVL.

V is TRBV4-3 and J is TRBJ2-3, with TRBD2 matching over 13 bases. Trimming took 0 bases from V and 7 from J; bases not matched to a gene: 10. The germline CDR1 and CDR2 sequences are LGHNA and YSLEER. CDR3 length equals 18 residues. The CDR3 loop reads CASSQELRTSGGGNTQYF. In DNA form, the CDR3 reads TGCGCCAGCAGCCAAGAACTCCGGACTAGCGGGGGTGGAAATACGCAGTATTTT.

The chain couples TRBV19 to TRBJ1-5; 7 bases are shared with TRBD1. Trimming took 7 bases from V and 0 from J; bases not matched to a gene: 9. Germline V CDR1 and CDR2: LNHDA, SQIVND (reference sequence). The CDR3 spans 16 residues. The CDR3 loop is CASTDGTVYSNQPQHF. CDR3 DNA: TGTGCCAGTACAGACGGGACAGTATATAGCAATCAGCCCCAGCATTTT.

This clone was observed once. The V and J genes are TRBV5-6 and TRBJ2-7; D uncertain. Trimming shortened V by 8 bases and J by 1 base, and 13 bases separated the two germline ends. This CDR3 comprises 13 residues. Germline CDR1 is SGHDT and CDR2 is YYEEEE. The chain's CDR3 is CASKYYLSYEQYF. The CDR3 bases are TGTGCCAGTAAATACTATTTATCCTACGAGCAGTACTTC. Full variable domain (missing parts from reference TRBV5-6 and TRBJ2-7): DAGVTQSPTHLIKTRGQQVTLRCSPKSGHDTVSWYQQALGQGPQFIFQYYEEEERQRGNFPDRFSGHQFPNYSSELNVNALLLGDSALYLCASKYYLSYEQYFGPGTRLTVT.

This chain links TRBV29-1 with TRBJ2-2, with D possibly matching TRBD2 (6 bases). This CDR3 has 15 residues. The germline V gene has CDR1 SQVTM and CDR2 ANQGSEA. The V end lost 7 bases, the J end lost 6 bases, and 21 bases lay between the germline ends. CDR3: CSAEGGPGRAGELFF. The CDR3 region has the DNA TGCAGCGCCGAGGGAGGTCCGGGTCGGGCCGGGGAGCTGTTTTTT.

This sequence joins TRBV7-9 and TRBJ1-1; 7 bases line up with TRBD1. V dropped 5 bases and J dropped 1; count of bases not matched to a gene: 4. Germline CDR1 and CDR2: SEHNR and FQNEAQ (reference sequence). The CDR3 extends over 14 amino acids. The CDR3 loop is CASSLTGANTEAFF. The CDR3, as DNA: TGTGCCAGCAGCCTAACAGGGGCGAACACTGAAGCTTTCTTT.

V gene TRBV5-1 combines with J gene TRBJ2-7; tentatively, D is TRBD2 (6 bases). Germline assignment: CDR1 SGHRS and CDR2 YFSETQ. The CDR3 covers 15 residues. Deletions cut 4 bases from V and 6 bases from J, with 20 bases between. DNA of the CDR3: TGCGCCAGCAGCCCCAGGCCTCCAGACGGGGGCGAGCAGTACTTC. Amino acids: CASSPRPPDGGEQYF.

The rearrangement uses TRBV6-5 and TRBJ1-6; 9 nucleotides match TRBD1. Germline V CDR1 and CDR2: MNHEY, SVGAGI. V was clipped by 6 bases and J by 10 bases; unmatched bases: 4. This CDR3 has 13 residues. The CDR3 region is CASSGQGRSPLHF. The CDR3 DNA reads as TGTGCCAGCAGCGGACAGGGGAGGTCACCCCTCCACTTT.

The rearrangement uses TRBV27 and TRBJ1-3; the D gene is possibly TRBD1 (6 bases). CDR1 and CDR2 from the germline V gene are MNHEY and SMNVEV (reference sequence). The CDR3 length is 14 residues. Trimming removed 2 bases from V and 4 bases from J, with 9 bases in between. This chain's CDR3 is CASSLRGAGNTIYF. In DNA, the CDR3 is TGTGCCAGCAGTTTACGGGGGGCGGGAAACACCATATATTTT.

The V call is TRBV7-2, the J call TRBJ1-6; tentatively, D is TRBD1 (5 bases). The germline V and J ends were trimmed by 2 bases and 4 bases, with 12 bases remaining between them. CDR1 SGHTA and CDR2 FQGNSA come from the germline V gene. CDR3 length: 16 residues. CDR3 nucleotide sequence: TGTGCCAGCAGCTTATCTGGGGCTCGGTATAATTCACCCCTCCACTTT. Translated: CASSLSGARYNSPLHF.

This chain uses TRBV19 with TRBJ2-3; 16 bases map to TRBD2. This CDR3 is built from 16 residues. Germline V gene lookup returns CDR1 LNHDA and CDR2 SQIVND (reference sequence). J was trimmed by 8 bases and V by 5 bases; bases with no gene match: 7. The CDR3 bases are TGTGCCAGTAGTGCGGGGACTAGCGGGGGGGCAGGTACGCAGTATTTT. This encodes CASSAGTSGGAGTQYF.

This chain joins TRBV5-1 and TRBJ1-2; 7 bases are a match to TRBD1. Germline V gene data show CDR1 as SGHRS and CDR2 as YFSETQ. The trim removed 5 bases at V and 3 bases at J, leaving 4 bases unmatched. This CDR3 has 13 amino acids. The CDR3 reads CASSSTGDYGYTF. CDR3 DNA sequence: TGCGCCAGCAGTTCAACAGGGGACTATGGCTACACCTTC.

V is TRBV4-3 and J is TRBJ2-7; TRBD1 agrees at 9 bases. CDR3 length: 19 amino acids. J gave up 2 bases and V 4 bases, and 18 bases lay outside the gene matches. Germline CDR1 and CDR2: LGHNA and YSLEER. The CDR3 loop is CASSPRATGTGSGAYEQYF. The CDR3 DNA reads TGCGCCAGCAGCCCACGCGCGACCGGGACAGGGAGTGGGGCCTACGAGCAGTACTTC.

V usage is TRBV19 and J usage is TRBJ1-1; D is uncertain. The V and J ends lost 0 bases and 0 bases respectively, with 8 bases between them. This CDR3 region has 15 residues. CDR1 LNHDA and CDR2 SQIVND come from the germline V gene (reference sequence). Here the CDR3 reads CASSIDAVMNTEAFF. CDR3 sequence (DNA): TGTGCCAGTAGTATAGATGCGGTAATGAACACTGAAGCTTTCTTT. The complete variable domain, with remaining parts taken from reference TRBV19 and TRBJ1-1, reads DGGITQSPKYLFRKEGQNVTLSCEQNLNHDAMYWYRQDPGQGLRLIYYSQIVNDFQKGDIAEGYSVSREKKESFPLTVTSAQKNPTAFYLCASSIDAVMNTEAFFGQGTRLTVV.

A remark on this clone: The sample holds other DNA sequences that translate to the same CDR3. This chain links TRBV7-9 with TRBJ1-1; no clear D gene. CDR3 length: 13 amino acids. Trimming removed 2 bases at V and 0 bases at J, with 4 bases between. Germline values: CDR1 SEHNR, CDR2 FQNEAQ (reference sequence). CDR3 in amino acids: CASSLTVNTEAFF. The CDR3 bases are TGTGCCAGCAGCTTAACAGTGAACACTGAAGCTTTCTTT. Full variable domain (outside the CDR3, taken from reference TRBV7-9 and TRBJ1-1): DTGVSQNPRHKITKRGQNVTFRCDPISEHNRLYWYRQTLGQGPEFLTYFQNEAQLEKSRLLSDRFSAERPKGSFSTLEIQRTEQGDSAMYLCASSLTVNTEAFFGQGTRLTVV.

The chain links TRBV6-2 or TRBV6-3 to TRBJ2-3, with 8 bases that match TRBD2. This CDR3 region has 16 residues. Germline V gene data show CDR1 as MNHEY and CDR2 as SVGEGT. V lost 2 bases to trimming and J lost 2 bases; unmatched junction nucleotides: 6. CDR3 region: CASSYSGGGNTDTQYF. In nucleotides, the CDR3 is TGTGCCAGCAGTTACAGTGGCGGGGGGAACACAGATACGCAGTATTTT.

The chain is built from TRBV9 and TRBJ2-2, with 8 bases fitting TRBD2. The germline V gene encodes CDR1 SGDLS and CDR2 YYNGEE. CDR3 length: 16 amino acids. J was trimmed by 9 bases and V by 0 bases; bases with no gene match: 10. CDR3 nucleotides: TGTGCCAGCAGCGTAGACGGGGGGGCGACCTACCGGGAGCTGTTTTTT. It is translated as CASSVDGGATYRELFF.

The rearrangement joins TRBV6-5 to TRBJ1-1; 9 bases map to TRBD1. This CDR3 is built from 16 residues. Per germline, CDR1 MNHEY and CDR2 SVGAGI. Unmatched junction bases numbered 3, after V lost 0 bases and J lost 1 base. CDR3 protein: CASSYSTGGKNTEAFF. The CDR3 nucleotides read TGTGCCAGCAGTTACTCGACAGGGGGAAAGAACACTGAAGCTTTCTTT.

This clone has a count of ten or more. The CDR3 sequence: CASSQTEGTGELFF. CDR3 nucleotide sequence: TGTGCCAGCAGCCAAACAGAAGGCACCGGGGAGCTGTTTTTT. The gene calls are TRBV4-2 and TRBJ2-2, with D unresolved. CDR3 length equals 14 residues. The V gene lost 2 bases and the J gene lost 4 bases, with 8 bases spanning the gap. Germline lookup yields CDR1 LGHNA and CDR2 YNFKEQ.

V usage is TRBV29-1 and J usage is TRBJ2-3; 7 bases line up with TRBD1. This CDR3 spans 12 amino acids. The J segment lost 4 bases and the V segment lost 4 bases, leaving 2 bases of the junction unmatched. CDR1 SQVTM and CDR2 ANQGSEA come from the germline V gene. CDR3 loop: CSVGGTADTQYF. CDR3 nucleotide sequence: TGCAGCGTTGGGGGGACAGCAGATACGCAGTATTTT.

A few counts support this clone. The chain recombines TRBV2 with TRBJ2-1, with 8 bases fitting TRBD2. CDR3 length equals 15 residues. V gave up 2 bases and J gave up 8 bases; unmatched junction bases: 8. The germline CDR1 and CDR2 sequences are SNHLY and FYNNEI. Here the CDR3 DNA reads TGTGCCAGCAGTGAACAGGGACTAGTTTTCTATGAGCAGTTCTTC. Translation: CASSEQGLVFYEQFF.

J is TRBJ1-5 and V is TRBV5-6; TRBD1 matches 7 bases. Germline V gives CDR1 SGHDT, CDR2 YYEEEE. J was trimmed by 9 bases and V by 2 bases; bases with no gene match: 5. The CDR3 length is 13 residues. This chain's CDR3 is CASSLQGQAPQHF. The CDR3 DNA reads TGTGCCAGCAGCTTACAGGGGCAAGCGCCCCAGCATTTT.

CDR3 residues: CAKGTSDEKLFF. In DNA form, the CDR3 reads TGTGCCAAGGGGACATCGGATGAAAAACTGTTTTTT. The genes are TRBV21-1 and TRBJ1-4; the table calls TRBD1, which could not be checked here. TRBV21-1 has pseudogene status. The CDR3 spans 12 residues.